The source of this T cell receptor beta chain is a study of T-cell reconstitution after alpha-beta-depleted transplantation in children. Germline V gene sequence: CDR1 SGHRS, CDR2 YFSETQ. Trimming stripped 0 bases from V and 5 bases from J, with 14 bases between. The CDR3 totals 15 residues. This clonotype was observed a handful of times. Construction of the TCRbeta library involved unique molecular identifiers. TCRdb analysed the PCR reads with MiXCR anew, one entry per CDR3 protein. Counted here are about 120,000 distinct CDR3 sequences, 20% to 25% occurring once; the ten biggest clones make up over 9.5%.

Specimen: PBMCs, mostly from graft donor cells, collected 180 days after TCRalphabeta/CD19-depleted stem cell transplant. The genes are TRBV5-1 and TRBJ2-5; D remains unclear. The receptor's source is a male patient aged 2 to 9 who had a stem cell transplant for chronic granulomatous disease, so the T cells may come from the graft donor. As DNA, the CDR3 is TGCGCCAGCAGCTTGGAGGCGGTGATCGTGGAGACCCAGTACTTC. Amino acids: CASSLEAVIVETQYF.